What follows are 21 T cell receptor beta chains derived from one specimen sequenced in a study of CD8 T cells in ankylosing spondylitis. General observations from the study: Among TCR beta sequences, a motif of several highly homologous variants appeared characteristic of ankylosing spondylitis blood.

MiXCR, run by TCRdb on the 5' RACE reads, gives a single entry per CDR3 protein. The top ten hold about 6.5% of the sample, which has fewer than 650,000 distinct CDR3 sequences, 10% to 15% seen once. No antigen has been assigned to these receptors. The specimen was blood, either unsorted or a sorted T cell fraction (not recorded which). These TCRs come from a male donor with ankylosing spondylitis.

Many counts were recorded for this clonotype. The genes are TRBV20-1 and TRBJ2-3; TRBD1 aligns across 7 bases. The CDR3 loop spans 14 amino acids. Germline CDR1 and CDR2: DFQATT and SNEGSKA (reference sequence). V lost 5 bases to trimming and J lost 0 bases; unmatched junction nucleotides: 5. In nucleotides, the CDR3 is TGCAGTGCTGATCGGGACAGAAGCACAGATACGCAGTATTTT. Its translation: CSADRDRSTDTQYF.

The rearrangement joins TRBV12-5 to TRBJ2-1; a weak D match, TRBD2 (5 bases). V shed 0 bases and J shed 3 bases, with 12 bases lying between them. This CDR3 is 16 amino acids long. Germline-derived CDR1 and CDR2 are LGHNT and FRNRAP. The CDR3 DNA reads as TGTGCTAGTGGTTTGGTAGCCAGCGGAGGCTACAATGAGCAGTTCTTC. This translates into CASGLVASGGYNEQFF.

This chain connects TRBV7-9 to TRBJ2-1, with 11 bases fitting TRBD2. The CDR3 runs 17 residues. The trim removed 1 base at V and 5 bases at J, leaving 7 bases unmatched. CDR1 is SEHNR, CDR2 FQNEAQ, per germline (reference sequence). The CDR3 loop is CASSLVFLAGGDNEQFF. CDR3 DNA: TGTGCCAGCAGCTTAGTGTTTCTAGCGGGGGGAGACAATGAGCAGTTCTTC.

This clonotype was recorded at least ten times. The chain joins TRBV29-1 to TRBJ1-1; no definite D call. Germline CDR1 and CDR2: SQVTM and ANQGSEA. The CDR3 extends over 13 amino acids. Between the trimmed V and J ends, which lost 0 bases and 1 base, there was a span of 6 bases. This CDR3 is CSVEESRNTEAFF. Here the CDR3 DNA reads TGCAGCGTTGAAGAATCCCGGAACACTGAAGCTTTCTTT.

This sequence joins TRBV5-1 and TRBJ2-7; D is unresolved. Per the germline V gene, CDR1 is SGHRS and CDR2 is YFSETQ. This CDR3 comprises 14 residues. V gave up 4 bases and J gave up 1 base, with 12 bases separating them. The CDR3 loop is CASSKDGSSYEQYF. CDR3 in DNA: TGCGCCAGCAGCAAGGACGGATCTTCCTACGAGCAGTACTTC.

A few counts support this clonotype. The V gene is TRBV6-1, the J gene TRBJ1-1; no firm D call. The CDR3 length is 12 residues. CDR1 is MNHNS, CDR2 SASEGT, per germline. V was clipped by 6 bases and J by 5 bases, with 10 bases between them. CDR3: CASSRMRTEAFF. CDR3 coding DNA: TGTGCCAGCAGCCGTATGCGTACTGAAGCTTTCTTT.

A few counts support this clonotype. The chain links TRBV24-1 to TRBJ2-1; 8 bases are shared with TRBD1. From germline, CDR1 is KGHDR and CDR2 SFDVKD. The CDR3 has 16 residues. V lost 4 bases to trimming and J lost 3 bases; unmatched junction nucleotides: 7. This CDR3 is CATSDPTGALYNEQFF. For the CDR3, the DNA is TGTGCCACCAGTGACCCGACAGGGGCCCTCTACAATGAGCAGTTCTTC.

There are a few counts of this clonotype. V is TRBV11-3 and J is TRBJ1-2, with unresolved D. The CDR3 contains 10 residues. Trimming removed 11 bases from V and 8 bases from J, with 12 bases in between. Germline CDR1 reads SGHNT; CDR2 reads YENEEA. CDR3 nucleotides: TGTGCCCCCGGAAGGAACGGCTACACCTTC. Its protein product is CAPGRNGYTF.

This clonotype has at least ten counts. J is TRBJ2-2 and V is TRBV5-1; D is perhaps TRBD2 (5 bases). This CDR3 spans 16 amino acids. Germline V gene sequence: CDR1 SGHRS, CDR2 YFSETQ. Trimming stripped 4 bases from V and 0 bases from J, with 13 bases between. DNA for the CDR3: TGCGCCAGCAGCGAGGGCAGTCGTACGAACACCGGGGAGCTGTTTTTT. It specifies CASSEGSRTNTGELFF.

This clonotype showed up many times. This chain connects TRBV7-8 to TRBJ2-2; a possible D gene is TRBD1 (5 bases). Germline loops: CDR1 SGHVS, CDR2 FQNEAQ. This CDR3 region has 19 residues. Trimming shortened V by 1 base and J by 0 bases, and 18 bases separated the two germline ends. The CDR3 nucleotides read TGTGCCAGCAGCTTAGGTCCAGGGTTGAGTTGGGCGAACACCGGGGAGCTGTTTTTT. It specifies CASSLGPGLSWANTGELFF.

V gene TRBV20-1 combines with J gene TRBJ1-5; D call uncertain. The CDR3 runs to 12 residues. Trimming stripped 3 bases from V and 4 bases from J, with 7 bases between. Germline-derived CDR1 and CDR2 are DFQATT and SNEGSKA (reference sequence). The CDR3 region has the DNA TGCAGTGCTAGGATAGGGAATCAGCCCCAGCATTTT. Amino acid sequence: CSARIGNQPQHF.

The gene calls are TRBV5-1 and TRBJ1-2; D remains ambiguous. V lost 3 bases, J lost 3 bases, and 15 bases lay in between. Germline assignment: CDR1 SGHRS and CDR2 YFSETQ. The CDR3 contains 15 residues. The CDR3 DNA is TGCGCCAGCAGCTCGGCTGATTGGAAGGACTATGGCTACACCTTC. This encodes CASSSADWKDYGYTF.

The rearrangement joins TRBV29-1 to TRBJ2-3; 14 bases line up with TRBD2. CDR1 SQVTM and CDR2 ANQGSEA come from the germline V gene. J gave up 6 bases and V 3 bases, and 8 bases lay outside the gene matches. This CDR3 is 16 amino acids long. In nucleotides, the CDR3 is TGCAGCGTTGATCGGGGACTAGCGGGAGAAGTTGATACGCAGTATTTT. It yields the protein CSVDRGLAGEVDTQYF.

CDR3 in DNA: TGTGCCAGTTCAGTGATCAATCAGCCCCAGCATTTT. It yields the protein CASSVINQPQHF. V and J are TRBV5-6 and TRBJ1-5; D is uncertain. The CDR3 length is 12 residues. The germline V gene has CDR1 SGHDT and CDR2 YYEEEE. V lost 8 bases and J lost 3, with 9 bases in between.

The CDR3 loop reads CSAQQEKEQPQHF. CDR3 DNA sequence: TGCAGTGCTCAACAGGAGAAGGAGCAGCCCCAGCATTTT. The chain uses TRBV20-1 and TRBJ1-5; D is possibly TRBD1 (5 bases). The CDR3 length is 13 residues. The V gene lost 5 bases and the J gene lost 7 bases, with 15 bases spanning the gap. Per germline, CDR1 DFQATT and CDR2 SNEGSKA (reference sequence).

The sample holds many counts of this clonotype. V is TRBV5-1 and J is TRBJ1-2; D remains unclear. CDR3 length equals 15 residues. Germline-derived CDR1 and CDR2 are SGHRS and YFSETQ. V gave up 0 bases and J gave up 2 bases, with 11 bases separating them. CDR3 coding DNA: TGCGCCAGCAGCTTGGCCTTGATGGGGAACTATGGCTACACCTTC. It codes for CASSLALMGNYGYTF.

In its sample, this clonotype was seen many times. J is TRBJ2-1 and V is TRBV6-2 or TRBV6-3, with 10 bases aligning to TRBD2. Germline loops: CDR1 MNHEY, CDR2 SVGEGT. V was clipped by 0 bases and J by 6 bases; unmatched bases: 8. The CDR3 consists of 17 residues. The CDR3 sequence: CASSYSGLAEPLNEQFF. In DNA form, the CDR3 reads TGTGCCAGCAGTTACTCCGGACTAGCGGAGCCCCTCAATGAGCAGTTCTTC.

This clonotype was found many times. J is TRBJ2-1 and V is TRBV5-5, with D possibly TRBD2 on 5 matching bases. With 5 bases removed from V and 9 bases from J, the gap between germline ends came to 15 bases. In germline, CDR1 is SGHKS, CDR2 YYEKEE (reference sequence). This CDR3 comprises 13 residues. The CDR3 protein is CASSSTRNSEQFF. Written as DNA, the CDR3 is TGTGCCAGCAGTTCCACTAGAAATTCTGAGCAGTTCTTC.

The chain combines TRBV9 with TRBJ2-1; D ambiguous. Germline CDR1 and CDR2: SGDLS and YYNGEE. The CDR3 is 13 amino acids. The V end was cut by 0 bases, the J end by 6 bases, with 7 bases between. DNA of the CDR3: TGTGCCAGCAGCGTAGGACCTCTCAATGAGCAGTTCTTC. This codes for CASSVGPLNEQFF.

This clonotype has ten or more counts. The chain uses TRBV12-3 or TRBV12-4 and TRBJ1-5; D is unclear. The CDR3 length is 12 residues. The V end lost 7 bases, the J end lost 7 bases, and 11 bases lay between the germline ends. In nucleotides, the CDR3 is TGTGCCAGCACCAGAAAATTACAGCCCCAGCATTTT. Its translation: CASTRKLQPQHF.

This clonotype has just a few counts. The chain combines TRBV9 with TRBJ1-1; a possible D gene is TRBD1 (5 bases). V shed 4 bases and J shed 5 bases, with 15 bases lying between them. This CDR3 region has 14 residues. Germline loops: CDR1 SGDLS, CDR2 YYNGEE. Here the CDR3 reads CASSYIAGMTEAFF. The CDR3 nucleotides read TGTGCCAGCAGCTACATCGCAGGGATGACTGAAGCTTTCTTT.